These 32 T cell receptor beta chains came from one sample sequenced in a study of OX40 agonist ivuxolimab in advanced cancers. Repertoires were generated with immunoSEQ multiplex PCR, while TCRdb's copy carries only in-frame clones and drops some. The repertoire holds tens of thousands of clones, with 65% to 85% as singletons. Sequenced material: CD4+ or CD8+ T cells sorted from blood, taken in a trial of the OX40 agonist ivuxolimab. The receptors derive from an adult with an advanced solid tumor such as melanoma, head and neck, liver or kidney cancer.

The gene calls are TRBV4-2 and TRBJ2-7; TRBD1 is a possible D gene (6 bases). The germline V and J ends were trimmed by 1 base and 3 bases, with 19 bases remaining between them. The CDR3 is 17 residues long. Per the germline V gene, CDR1 is LGHNA and CDR2 is YNFKEQ. The CDR3 DNA sequence: TGTGCCAGCAGCCAAGGCGGACAAGGGGGAGTAAGCTACGAGCAGTACTTC. It is translated as CASSQGGQGGVSYEQYF.

This clone was detected once. V and J are TRBV18 and TRBJ2-1; D unclear. CDR3 size: 13 residues. V was pared by 4 bases and J by 5 bases, with 9 bases between. Germline CDR1 reads KGHSH; CDR2 reads LQKENI. As DNA, the CDR3 is TGTGCCAGCTCACTCGACCGGCACAATGAGCAGTTCTTC. This codes for CASSLDRHNEQFF.

The chain links TRBV5-1 to TRBJ1-1; D might be TRBD1 (5 bases). V gave up 0 bases and J gave up 0 bases, with 15 bases separating them. The CDR3 is made up of 17 amino acids. Germline CDR1 and CDR2: SGHRS and YFSETQ. CDR3 sequence (DNA): TGCGCCAGCAGCTTGGGCCGGGGGGGTACCGTGAACACTGAAGCTTTCTTT. Encoded protein: CASSLGRGGTVNTEAFF.

The J gene is TRBJ2-7, the V gene TRBV6-6; 10 bases agree with TRBD2. V lost 8 bases to trimming and J lost 0 bases; unmatched junction nucleotides: 7. CDR1 and CDR2 from the germline V gene are MNHNY and SVGAGI (reference sequence). The CDR3 contains 15 residues. Here the CDR3 reads CASSSGGFGSYEQYV. The CDR3 DNA is TGTGCCAGCTCTAGCGGGGGCTTTGGCTCCTACGAGCAGTACGTC.

The rearrangement joins TRBV6-6 to TRBJ2-2; TRBD2 matches at 9 bases. J gave up 4 bases and V 6 bases, and 9 bases lay outside the gene matches. Per germline, CDR1 MNHNY and CDR2 SVGAGI (reference sequence). This CDR3 region has 16 residues. As DNA, the CDR3 is TGTGCCAGCAGCGGACTAGCGAGGATTCGCACCGGGGAGCTGTTTTTT. Its protein product is CASSGLARIRTGELFF.

V gene TRBV19 combines with J gene TRBJ1-5; tentatively, D is TRBD1 (6 bases). Per germline, CDR1 LNHDA and CDR2 SQIVND (reference sequence). V was pared by 7 bases and J by 6 bases, with 13 bases between. The CDR3 loop spans 13 amino acids. In nucleotides, the CDR3 is TGTGCCAGTACTACAGGGATTGTTCAGCCCCAGCATTTT. It is translated as CASTTGIVQPQHF.

V is TRBV18 and J is TRBJ2-2; 13 bases fit TRBD2. The germline CDR1 and CDR2 sequences are KGHSH and LQKENI. The CDR3 is made up of 15 amino acids. V lost 6 bases to trimming and J lost 7 bases; unmatched junction nucleotides: 5. This chain's CDR3 is CASSSGTSGIGELFF. The CDR3, as DNA: TGTGCCAGCTCGTCCGGGACTAGCGGGATCGGGGAGCTGTTTTTT.

This clone showed up just a few times. The chain recombines TRBV18 with TRBJ1-1; D unresolved. Trimming removed 2 bases at V and 3 bases at J, with 7 bases between. This CDR3 has 13 residues. Germline-derived CDR1 and CDR2 are KGHSH and LQKENI. CDR3 loop: CASSPSGDTEAFF. The CDR3 DNA reads as TGTGCCAGCTCACCATCCGGAGACACTGAAGCTTTCTTT.

A remark on this clone: This sample also contains other DNA sequences that code for the same CDR3. The J gene is TRBJ2-1, the V gene TRBV5-1; TRBD2 matches at 10 bases. The CDR3 length is 14 residues. Unmatched junction bases numbered 5, after V lost 8 bases and J lost 3 bases. CDR1 is SGHRS, CDR2 YFSETQ, per germline. The chain's CDR3 is CASRTSGNYNEQFF. CDR3 DNA: TGCGCCAGTAGGACTAGCGGAAACTACAATGAGCAGTTCTTC.

This chain uses TRBV2 with TRBJ1-1; TRBD1 matches at 7 bases. CDR1 is SNHLY, CDR2 FYNNEI, per germline. The CDR3 runs 14 residues. V dropped 8 bases and J dropped 5; count of bases not matched to a gene: 11. In nucleotides, the CDR3 is TGTGCCAGCCTGAAGACAGGGAAAATGACTGAAGCTTTCTTT. It yields the protein CASLKTGKMTEAFF.

The gene calls are TRBV18 and TRBJ1-2; no clear D. V lost 0 bases to trimming and J lost 9 bases, with 5 bases between them. The CDR3 sequence is 11 residues long. Germline V gene lookup returns CDR1 KGHSH and CDR2 LQKENI. The DNA for the CDR3 is TGTGCCAGCTCACCACCCGGACGCTACACCTTC. This codes for CASSPPGRYTF. The whole variable domain, remainder taken from reference TRBV18 and TRBJ1-2, is NAGVMQNPRHLVRRRGQEARLRCSPMKGHSHVYWYRQLPEEGLKFMVYLQKENIIDESGMPKERFSAEFPKEGPSILRIQQVVRGDSAAYFCASSPPGRYTFGSGTRLTVV.

CDR3 in DNA: TGCGCCAGCAGCCACCAGGACAGCTACGAGCAGTACTTC. Translating gives CASSHQDSYEQYF. The chain recombines TRBV5-1 with TRBJ2-7, with D perhaps TRBD1 (6 bases). The length of the CDR3 is 13 residues. Trimming removed 4 bases from V and 3 bases from J, with 11 bases in between. Germline values: CDR1 SGHRS, CDR2 YFSETQ.

The genes are TRBV21-1 and TRBJ1-5. TRBV21-1 is given as a pseudogene. The CDR3 has 17 amino acids. CDR3 region: CASSKVYGVNSNQPQHF. DNA for the CDR3: TGTGCCAGCAGCAAAGTTTACGGGGTCAATAGCAATCAGCCCCAGCATTTT.

V gene TRBV7-9 combines with J gene TRBJ2-2; the match to TRBD2 covers 10 bases. The CDR3 is 16 amino acids. The J segment lost 7 bases and the V segment lost 5 bases, leaving 10 bases of the junction unmatched. Germline V gives CDR1 SEHNR, CDR2 FQNEAQ (reference sequence). CDR3 residues: CASSPSLAGEGGELFF. Here the CDR3 DNA reads TGTGCCAGCAGCCCCAGCCTAGCGGGAGAGGGCGGGGAGCTGTTTTTT.

V gene TRBV19 combines with J gene TRBJ1-3; D uncertain. Germline CDR1 and CDR2: LNHDA and SQIVND (reference sequence). The CDR3 consists of 15 residues. V was pared by 0 bases and J by 0 bases, with 6 bases between. As DNA, the CDR3 is TGTGCCAGTAGTATAGACGCTAACTCTGGAAACACCATATATTTT. As protein: CASSIDANSGNTIYF.

CDR3 sequence (DNA): TGTGCCAGCAGCCTGGGGGTCTTTTATAGCAATCAGCCCCAGCATTTT. Amino acid sequence: CASSLGVFYSNQPQHF. V is TRBV7-2 and J is TRBJ1-5; D possibly corresponds to TRBD1 (5 bases). CDR1 is SGHTA and CDR2 is FQGNSA in the germline V gene. CDR3 size: 16 residues. Trimming pared 5 bases from V and 0 bases from J, leaving 14 bases between.

This chain links TRBV5-4 with TRBJ1-1; 7 nucleotides align to TRBD1. J was trimmed by 1 base and V by 6 bases; bases with no gene match: 6. The CDR3 runs to 14 residues. Germline CDR1 is SGHNT and CDR2 is YYREEE (reference sequence). The CDR3 DNA follows: TGTGCCAGCACCAGGGGGGGGTCGAACACTGAAGCTTTCTTT. Translating gives CASTRGGSNTEAFF.

The chain joins TRBV19 to TRBJ1-1, with D maybe TRBD1 (6 bases). Trimming stripped 5 bases from V and 6 bases from J, with 16 bases between. The CDR3 loop spans 14 amino acids. Looked up from germline, CDR1 is LNHDA and CDR2 is SQIVND (reference sequence). CDR3 loop: CASSARGQGAEAFF. The CDR3 bases are TGTGCCAGTAGTGCCCGGGGGCAGGGCGCTGAAGCTTTCTTT.

The gene calls are TRBV4-2 and TRBJ2-1; 8 bases align to TRBD2. Germline lookup yields CDR1 LGHNA and CDR2 YNFKEQ. The CDR3 is 15 residues long. The J segment lost 6 bases and the V segment lost 4 bases, leaving 8 bases of the junction unmatched. In DNA form, the CDR3 reads TGTGCCAGCAGCCGTGGTAGCGGGACGGGCAATGAGCAGTTCTTC. Protein: CASSRGSGTGNEQFF.

The rearrangement joins TRBV7-8 to TRBJ1-5, with 7 bases identical to TRBD1. The CDR3 consists of 17 residues. CDR1 is SGHVS and CDR2 is FQNEAQ in the germline V gene. Trimming at V came to 5 bases and at J to 7 bases, leaving 17 bases not matched to a gene. The CDR3 protein is CASSPLGGQDISQPQHF. In nucleotides, the CDR3 is TGTGCCAGCAGCCCCCTGGGTGGACAGGATATCTCGCAGCCCCAGCATTTT.

This chain uses TRBV5-1 with TRBJ2-5; D possibly matches TRBD1 or TRBD2 (5 bases each). With 1 base removed from V and 2 bases from J, the gap between germline ends came to 12 bases. Germline V CDR1 and CDR2: SGHRS, YFSETQ. The CDR3 sequence is 15 residues long. CDR3 sequence: CASSLRGRQQETQYF. Written as DNA, the CDR3 is TGCGCCAGCAGCTTGAGGGGACGGCAACAAGAGACCCAGTACTTC.

The sample holds a few counts of this clone. This rearrangement joins TRBV10-3 to TRBJ2-5; 9 bases are shared with TRBD1. The end of the DNA aligns better with TRBJ2-7, so the J call may be wrong. The CDR3 totals 14 residues. Germline-derived CDR1 and CDR2 are ENHRY and SYGVKD. The CDR3 is CAITKDRGRYEQYF. The DNA of the CDR3 is TGTGCCATCACTAAGGACAGGGGACGATACGAGCAGTACTTC.

V is TRBV6-5 and J is TRBJ2-5; possibly TRBD1 for D (6 bases). The DNA end is a closer match to TRBJ2-7, so the J assignment may be wrong. Germline V CDR1 and CDR2: MNHEY, SVGAGI. The CDR3 length is 14 residues. The CDR3 region has the DNA TGTGCCAGCAGTGGATCAGGGGAGTATTACGAGCAGTACTTC. Its translation is CASSGSGEYYEQYF.

This chain joins TRBV18 and TRBJ1-2, with 9 bases that match TRBD1. With 2 bases clipped from V and 6 bases from J, the junction kept 1 base outside the gene matches. This CDR3 contains 13 residues. The germline CDR1 and CDR2 sequences are KGHSH and LQKENI. CDR3 loop: CASSPRTGDGYTF. The CDR3 nucleotides read TGTGCCAGCTCACCAAGGACAGGGGATGGCTACACCTTC.

A note on this clone: The same CDR3 can be traced to other DNA sequences in this sample. The chain links TRBV5-1 to TRBJ1-5; D gene uncertain. The V end was cut by 0 bases, the J end by 0 bases, with 7 bases between. The CDR3 covers 15 residues. Germline V gene sequence: CDR1 SGHRS, CDR2 YFSETQ. The CDR3 DNA sequence: TGCGCCAGCAGCTTGGAGGGTTATAGCAATCAGCCCCAGCATTTT. This sequence encodes CASSLEGYSNQPQHF.

The V gene is TRBV5-1, the J gene TRBJ1-3, with unresolved D. CDR3 size: 14 residues. Trimming left V 3 bases short and J 0 bases short, with 7 bases between. Germline V gene lookup returns CDR1 SGHRS and CDR2 YFSETQ. This CDR3 reads CASSSGLSGNTIYF. Here the CDR3 DNA reads TGCGCCAGCAGCTCCGGACTCTCTGGAAACACCATATATTTT. Full variable domain (outside the CDR3, taken from reference TRBV5-1 and TRBJ1-3): KAGVTQTPRYLIKTRGQQVTLSCSPISGHRSVSWYQQTPGQGLQFLFEYFSETQRNKGNFPGRFSGRQFSNSRSEMNVSTLELGDSALYLCASSSGLSGNTIYFGEGSWLTVV.

The V and J genes are TRBV18 and TRBJ2-5; D not certain. Near its end, the DNA agrees better with TRBJ2-7, so the J call may be wrong. The CDR3 consists of 13 residues. Germline CDR1 reads KGHSH; CDR2 reads LQKENI. CDR3 in amino acids: CASSPGFLSEQYF. The CDR3 nucleotides are TGTGCCAGCTCACCAGGGTTTCTAAGCGAGCAGTACTTC.

This chain uses TRBV4-3 with TRBJ1-1; TRBD1 is a possible D gene (5 bases). Germline V lookup: CDR1 LGHNA, CDR2 YSLEER. The V gene lost 0 bases and the J gene lost 3 bases, with 14 bases spanning the gap. This CDR3 spans 16 amino acids. The CDR3 loop is CASSQEDSGFDTEAFF. As DNA, the CDR3 is TGCGCCAGCAGCCAAGAGGATTCAGGGTTCGACACTGAAGCTTTCTTT.

The chain combines TRBV7-9 with TRBJ2-3; TRBD1 might be the D (5 bases). Germline CDR1 SEHNR, CDR2 FQNEAQ (reference sequence). Trimming pared 3 bases from V and 0 bases from J, leaving 10 bases between. The CDR3 consists of 15 residues. CDR3 region: CASSFYPGSTDTQYF. CDR3 coding DNA: TGTGCCAGCAGCTTCTATCCAGGGAGCACAGATACGCAGTATTTT.

This clone has a single count. This sequence joins TRBV27 and TRBJ2-2; 7 nucleotides align to TRBD1. Trimming at V came to 6 bases and at J to 5 bases, leaving 6 bases not matched to a gene. The length of the CDR3 is 14 residues. Germline loops: CDR1 MNHEY, CDR2 SMNVEV (reference sequence). The CDR3 coding sequence is TGTGCCAGCAGCGCTCAGGGGGAAACCGGGGAGCTGTTTTTT. It encodes CASSAQGETGELFF.

The chain is built from TRBV10-3 and TRBJ2-3, with unresolved D. Germline lookup yields CDR1 ENHRY and CDR2 SYGVKD. Deletions cut 10 bases from V and 5 bases from J, with 19 bases between. The CDR3 totals 14 residues. The CDR3 reads CATLSGLDGDTQYF. CDR3 DNA: TGTGCCACCCTAAGTGGGCTGGATGGAGATACGCAGTATTTT.

This clone was picked up one time. This chain joins TRBV5-1 and TRBJ2-7; D unclear. The J call may be in error: the DNA end matches TRBJ2-1 better. Germline V CDR1 and CDR2: SGHRS, YFSETQ. This CDR3 comprises 14 residues. In DNA, the CDR3 is TGCGCCAGCAGCGACCCAACCGGTAGTAATGAGCAGTTCTTC. Translated, it gives CASSDPTGSNEQFF.